This passage covers 22 T cell receptor beta chains from one sample sequenced in a study of T cells in Graves' hyperthyroidism and ophthalmopathy. It was RNA transcripts that yielded the amplified TCR beta CDR3 regions. HTBI primers were the set used in a first-round RT-PCR of the TCR CDR3. TCRdb analysed the multiplex PCR reads with MiXCR anew, one entry per CDR3 protein. The sample yields more than 20,000 distinct CDR3 sequences, about 49% seen once. The sequenced sample consisted of blood. The receptors originated from a woman in her thirties or forties with Graves' hyperthyroidism that later progressed to Graves' ophthalmopathy.

This chain uses TRBV11-2 with TRBJ1-6; no firm D call. This CDR3 is built from 17 residues. Germline values: CDR1 SGHAT, CDR2 FQNNGV. V was cut by 1 base and J by 8 bases, with 18 bases left in between. In DNA, the CDR3 is TGTGCCAGCAGCTTAGGGTGGGGAACCACTTTGGATTCACCCCTCCACTTT. It encodes CASSLGWGTTLDSPLHF.

This chain joins TRBV7-3 and TRBJ2-1; tentatively, D is TRBD1 or TRBD2 (5 bases each). Trimming removed 1 base at V and 3 bases at J, with 7 bases between. Germline loops: CDR1 SGHTA, CDR2 FQGTGA. This CDR3 has 14 amino acids. CDR3 nucleotides: TGTGCCAGCAGCTTAATGGGGGACTACAATGAGCAGTTCTTC. Its translation is CASSLMGDYNEQFF.

The CDR3 loop reads CASSLTTGQQETQYF. DNA of the CDR3: TGCGCCAGCAGCTTGACTACGGGACAGCAAGAGACCCAGTACTTC. The rearrangement joins TRBV5-1 to TRBJ2-5; 7 bases map to TRBD1. Germline V gives CDR1 SGHRS, CDR2 YFSETQ. V lost 1 base, J lost 2 bases, and 5 bases stayed unmatched. This CDR3 is built from 15 residues.

The chain couples TRBV12-3 or TRBV12-4 to TRBJ2-1, with 13 bases that match TRBD2. CDR3 length: 15 residues. The ends lost 5 bases at V and 7 bases at J; junction bases unmatched: 5. The CDR3 spells CASSLGLAGANEQFF. The CDR3 nucleotides read TGTGCCAGCAGTCTCGGACTAGCGGGAGCTAATGAGCAGTTCTTC.

The chain has TRBV6-4 and TRBJ2-1, with 8 bases fitting TRBD2. The CDR3 totals 14 residues. Germline CDR1 reads MRHNA; CDR2 reads SNTAGT. The J segment lost 8 bases and the V segment lost 3 bases, leaving 6 bases of the junction unmatched. The CDR3 sequence is CASSEEAGGYEQFF. The DNA for the CDR3 is TGTGCCAGCAGTGAAGAGGCGGGAGGATATGAGCAGTTCTTC.

The chain couples TRBV20-1 to TRBJ2-3; tentative D call: TRBD2 (6 bases). CDR3 length: 13 residues. V was pared by 3 bases and J by 5 bases, with 12 bases between. CDR1 is DFQATT and CDR2 is SNEGSKA in the germline V gene (reference sequence). This chain's CDR3 is CSASGGIEDTQYF. In DNA form, the CDR3 reads TGCAGTGCTAGCGGGGGAATTGAAGATACGCAGTATTTT.

The sample holds many counts of this clonotype. The chain joins TRBV7-9 to TRBJ2-1; perhaps TRBD2 as D (5 bases). The germline gives CDR1 SEHNR, CDR2 FQNEAQ (reference sequence). V lost 9 bases to trimming and J lost 10 bases, with 16 bases between them. The CDR3 loop spans 12 amino acids. The CDR3 sequence: CASSPGPGEQFF. CDR3 sequence (DNA): TGTGCCAGTAGTCCAGGTCCGGGGGAGCAGTTCTTC.

The rearrangement joins TRBV5-1 to TRBJ2-3; 7 bases match TRBD2. The CDR3 runs 14 residues. Germline CDR1 and CDR2: SGHRS and YFSETQ. The junction had 5 bases not matched to a gene; V was cut back by 6 bases and J by 1 base. This chain's CDR3 is CASKLAQGTDTQYF. The DNA for the CDR3 is TGCGCCAGCAAACTAGCGCAAGGCACAGATACGCAGTATTTT.

This clonotype has more than one count but fewer than ten. The chain couples TRBV10-2 to TRBJ1-2; 9 positions agree with TRBD1. From germline, CDR1 is WSHSY and CDR2 SAAADI. This CDR3 is built from 15 residues. J lost 8 bases, V lost 6 bases, and 13 bases had no gene match. As DNA, the CDR3 is TGCGCCAGCAGGGCTTGGGACAGGGAGGCGGAGGGCTACACCTTC. Amino acids: CASRAWDREAEGYTF.

The chain employs TRBV20-1 and TRBJ1-5, with D perhaps TRBD1 (6 bases). The germline V gene has CDR1 DFQATT and CDR2 SNEGSKA (reference sequence). Trimming took 6 bases from V and 4 from J, leaving 16 bases between them. This CDR3 contains 14 residues. The CDR3 nucleotides read TGCAGTGCAGTTGGGGACACTGGAAATCAGCCCCAGCATTTT. Translating gives CSAVGDTGNQPQHF.

This clonotype appeared many times. The V call is TRBV3-1, the J call TRBJ2-1; 8 nucleotides line up with TRBD2. J was trimmed by 0 bases and V by 5 bases; bases with no gene match: 9. Germline loops: CDR1 LGHDT, CDR2 YNNKEL (reference sequence). The CDR3 runs 17 residues. DNA for the CDR3: TGTGCCAGCAGCTTATGGACTAGCAGAAGCTCCTACAATGAGCAGTTCTTC. It translates to CASSLWTSRSSYNEQFF.

On this clonotype itself: This may be a read error, as it is one base from a much larger clone. The rearrangement links TRBV3-1 to TRBJ2-3; D unresolved. The germline CDR1 and CDR2 sequences are LGHDT and YNNKEL (reference sequence). The CDR3 loop spans 14 amino acids. CDR3 loop: CASGQGSLADTQYF. CDR3 in DNA: TGTGCCAGCGGCCAAGGATCCTTAGCCGATACGCAGTATTTT.

In its sample, this clonotype was seen many times. V gene TRBV27 combines with J gene TRBJ1-6; D unresolved. V lost 5 bases and J 3 bases, leaving 8 bases between the germline ends. Germline-derived CDR1 and CDR2 are MNHEY and SMNVEV (reference sequence). This CDR3 is 14 amino acids long. Here the CDR3 DNA reads TGTGCCAGCAGTCAAGGGTTCTATAATTCACCCCTCCACTTT. Translating gives CASSQGFYNSPLHF.

The chain's CDR3 is CASSTPGSNFYEQYF. The CDR3 DNA is TGTGCCAGTAGTACACCGGGGTCGAACTTCTACGAGCAGTACTTC. V gene TRBV19 combines with J gene TRBJ2-7; TRBD2 might be the D (5 bases). This CDR3 contains 15 residues. The V gene's germline CDR1 is LNHDA and CDR2 SQIVND (reference sequence). V was clipped by 4 bases and J by 3 bases, with 16 bases between them.

By share, this clonotype counts as medium-sized. The chain combines TRBV15 with TRBJ2-2; the D is unclear. Trimming shortened V by 0 bases and J by 13 bases, and 9 bases separated the two germline ends. The CDR3 totals 12 residues. Germline CDR1 is LNHNV and CDR2 is YYDKDF (reference sequence). The CDR3 DNA sequence: TGTGCCACCAGCAGAGATGGGCTGGGGCTGTTTTTT. Amino acid sequence: CATSRDGLGLFF.

The chain employs TRBV5-1 and TRBJ1-2; D is uncertain. CDR1 is SGHRS and CDR2 is YFSETQ in the germline V gene. V lost 0 bases to trimming and J lost 3 bases, with 12 bases between them. The CDR3 consists of 15 residues. CDR3 amino acids: CASSLVDDGDYGYTF. In nucleotides, the CDR3 is TGCGCCAGCAGCTTGGTTGACGACGGTGACTATGGCTACACCTTC.

The chain employs TRBV20-1 and TRBJ2-2; D possibly corresponds to TRBD1 (5 bases). Germline V lookup: CDR1 DFQATT, CDR2 SNEGSKA (reference sequence). This CDR3 comprises 14 residues. Trimming left V 2 bases short and J 5 bases short, with 12 bases between. CDR3 amino acids: CSARRQGRTGELFF. CDR3 nucleotide sequence: TGCAGTGCTAGACGGCAGGGCCGGACCGGGGAGCTGTTTTTT.

Concerning this clonotype: One end of the junction fails to match germline, which may point to a read error. The J gene is TRBJ1-2, the V gene TRBV11-2; unclear D gene. Germline V gene data show CDR1 as SGHAT and CDR2 as FQNNGV. The CDR3 contains 14 residues. CDR3 loop: CASRRLAGGNGYTF. The CDR3 bases are TGCGCCAGCAGAAGACTAGCGGGAGGCAATGGCTACACCTTC.

The chain employs TRBV20-1 and TRBJ2-1; 10 bases map to TRBD2. The CDR3 has 14 amino acids. V lost 3 bases to trimming and J lost 7 bases; unmatched junction nucleotides: 6. From germline, CDR1 is DFQATT and CDR2 SNEGSKA (reference sequence). Here the CDR3 reads CSARVAGGGNEQFF. CDR3 sequence (DNA): TGCAGTGCTAGGGTAGCGGGAGGCGGAAATGAGCAGTTCTTC.

This clonotype was counted many times. V usage is TRBV6-5 and J usage is TRBJ2-3, with a tentative D call TRBD2 (5 bases). CDR3 length equals 15 residues. The V and J ends lost 5 bases and 6 bases respectively, with 18 bases between them. Germline V gene data show CDR1 as MNHEY and CDR2 as SVGAGI. CDR3: CASSTPGQAADTQYF. CDR3 in DNA: TGTGCCAGCAGTACCCCGGGCCAAGCGGCCGATACGCAGTATTTT.

The chain has TRBV12-3 or TRBV12-4 and TRBJ1-3; the D gene is possibly TRBD1 (5 bases). The CDR3 spans 14 residues. Trimming took 5 bases from V and 8 from J, leaving 16 bases between them. Here the CDR3 DNA reads TGTGCCAGCAGTCCGGGACGGGGGAGATACACCATATATTTT. Amino acid sequence: CASSPGRGRYTIYF.

This clonotype was recorded a few times. The chain combines TRBV20-1 with TRBJ1-2; a possible D gene is TRBD1 (6 bases). Germline CDR1 reads DFQATT; CDR2 reads SNEGSKA (reference sequence). CDR3 size: 11 residues. The CDR3 region is CRGTSDYGYTF. In nucleotides, the CDR3 is TGCAGAGGGACATCAGACTATGGCTACACCTTC.